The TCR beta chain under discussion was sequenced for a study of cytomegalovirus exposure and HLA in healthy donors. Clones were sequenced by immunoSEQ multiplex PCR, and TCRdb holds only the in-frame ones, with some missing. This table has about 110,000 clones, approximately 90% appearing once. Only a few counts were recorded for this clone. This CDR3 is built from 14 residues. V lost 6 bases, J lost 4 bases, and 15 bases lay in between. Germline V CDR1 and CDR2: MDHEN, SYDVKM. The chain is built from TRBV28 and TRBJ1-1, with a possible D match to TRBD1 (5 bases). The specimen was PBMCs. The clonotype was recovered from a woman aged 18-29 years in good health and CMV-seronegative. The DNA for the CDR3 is TGTGCCAGCAGCCCCCCGGTGGGGGGCACTGAAGCTTTCTTT. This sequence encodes CASSPPVGGTEAFF.